Given below is one TCR beta chain in context. No antigen is known for it. The record has no base qualities; no much larger clone is one base away. From cysteine to phenylalanine, the CDR3 is 17 amino acids long. CDR3 DNA is the only sequence kept; it has 51 bases, read in frame from the first base. V is pruned by 7 bases and J by 4 bases, leaving 12 bases of the junction without a gene match. The germline V gene sets CDR1 to MDHEN and CDR2 to SYDVKM. The sample originates from a study of shared clonotypes between healthy human individuals (dated by TCRdb to the early 2020s). For context, the study as a whole: A couple of women and a few men aged 18 to 49 years were included in the cohort. Libraries were prepared and TCR repertoires were sequenced by different laboratories using diverse techniques, in order to increase sequencing depth and limit assay-specific biases. Each donor's leukapheresis produced roughly between roughly 0.85 and 10 billion PBMCs. For each donor, CD4 naive and CD4 memory were each run on three plates, CD8 naive on two plates, and CD8 memory on one plate. The study deeply sequenced blood TCR repertoires of about 5 healthy adults to estimate repertoire size and the extent of clonotype sharing between individuals. The study at large found these results: Estimated clonotype richness was generally larger for naive than for memory subsets. Based on pairwise subsampling, the degree of clonotype sharing among donors was expected to be affected by sequencing depth. Rarefaction of sorted-subset datasets indicated incomplete sequencing despite the large sequencing depth. When a handful of donors were compared, the shared fraction of clonotypes was about 5.2% for naive CD4, around 3.6% for naive CD8, more than 2% for memory CD4, and 0.4% for memory CD8. Sampling was restricted to blood, and TCR repertoires in tissue are likely to differ from TCR repertoires in blood. Because the study included a small number of donors, the genetic and exposure-history diversity represented was limited. Higher generation probabilities were observed for clonotypes shared by all four sorted-subset donors than for non-shared clonotypes.

Using the deep immunoSEQ assay, multiplex PCR amplified TCR CDR3 regions from genomic DNA. Genomic DNA extracted from each cell subset was distributed evenly over all wells of several immunoSEQ 96-well plates, and each plate served as one replicate. For sorted subsets, each replicate PCR was loaded with 150 to 250 ng genomic DNA, equivalent to 25,000 to 30,000 T cell genomes. Purified libraries were measured with a Qubit 3.0 fluorometer, size-checked on a Bioanalyzer 2100, and measured again with the KAPA Library Quantification kit. Every immunoSEQ 96-well plate was sequenced on a dedicated single-read 150-cycle Illumina NextSeq 550 flow cell. The original pipeline was this. Because the immunoSEQ output held only junctional sequences and lacked quality scores, the filtering could not match the filtering applied to full-length reads. To assign V/J genes and CDR3, sequences were annotated against IMGT germline references using PyIR, a Python wrapper for IgBLAST v1.9. Reads were removed for weak V/J assignments (E-value above 1e-6), missing CDR3, stop codons, out-of-frame junctions, or ambiguous translated residues. V3J clonotypes were defined as sequences sharing the same inferred V gene, J gene, and CDR3 amino acid sequence. Percentage overlap between repertoires was computed as shared unique clonotypes divided by the size of the smaller repertoire. Richness of each repertoire was evaluated using RTK rarefaction, the Chao1 estimator, and Recon v2.1 estimates of unobserved clonotypes. Generation probabilities for all TCRbeta clonotypes obtained by the gDNA method from a handful of donors were computed using OLGA. Sourced from immuneACCESS, this table was stored by TCRdb with only in-frame sequences that have V and J called. A share of the clones is absent; for the studies checked, an unresolved V gene accounts for under half, and the remainder has no known explanation. Clone size and V and J calls were adopted from that table, with D and trimming inferred from the DNA. In all, the sample holds about 1.5 million clones, and about 96% of those were seen once. The leading ten clones occupy 1.2% of the sample.

The donors were healthy, HIV-negative adults with no recently reported acute infections or vaccinations. Every donor was a Caucasian adult residing in Nashville, Tennessee, USA. CD4+ T cells were enriched through magnetic negative selection, after which naive cells were positively selected on CD45RA and the remaining negative fraction served as the memory subset. Blood was obtained by leukapheresis, after which PBMCs were separated by Ficoll-Histopaque density gradient centrifugation and cryopreserved in liquid nitrogen vapor phase. Analytical flow cytometry was used to check the purity and quantity of every magnetically sorted T cell population. Each sorted fraction had its genomic DNA isolated and then quantified by UV absorbance on a Nanodrop 2000c.

The chain uses TRBV28 and TRBJ2-5; the central 13 bases match TRBD2. This receptor was taken from a man aged 30 to 39 in good health. The specimen was naive CD4+ T cells sorted from blood. The meaning of the sample's cell subset or site label: CD45RA+ positively selected. CDR3 loop: CASTETGLAGVVETQYF. The nucleotide sequence is TGTGCCAGCACCGAAACCGGACTAGCGGGAGTGGTAGAGACCCAGTACTTC.